Each of the 15 T cell receptor beta chains below was sequenced from the same sample in a study of T-cell reconstitution after alpha-beta-depleted transplantation in children. Preparation of the TCRbeta library involved a method that used unique molecular identifiers. One entry per CDR3 protein results from TCRdb running MiXCR on the PCR reads. The sample comprises approximately 350,000 distinct CDR3 sequences, about 16% of which are singletons, and roughly 40% rests with the top ten. Sequenced material: PBMCs, mostly from graft donor cells, taken 360 days after TCRalphabeta/CD19-depleted stem cell transplant. These receptor sequences come from a male patient between 2 and 15 years old who had a stem cell transplant for acute lymphoblastic leukemia, so the T cells may come from the graft donor.

This clonotype was seen ten or more times. V usage is TRBV7-4 and J usage is TRBJ2-1; 7 positions agree with TRBD2. This CDR3 contains 19 residues. The J segment lost 5 bases and the V segment lost 4 bases, leaving 20 bases of the junction unmatched. CDR1 is SGHVT, CDR2 SQSDAQ, per germline. CDR3 in amino acids: CASSCFAGEISLLNNEQFF. The CDR3 DNA reads as TGTGCCAGCAGCTGCTTTGCGGGAGAAATCTCCCTCCTTAACAATGAGCAGTTCTTC.

This sequence joins TRBV11-2 and TRBJ2-2; 7 bases are a match to TRBD1. There are 14 residues in the CDR3. Germline CDR1 is SGHAT and CDR2 is FQNNGV. J was trimmed by 6 bases and V by 3 bases; bases with no gene match: 4. The DNA for the CDR3 is TGTGCCAGCAGCTTCACAGGGGAAGCCGGGGAGCTGTTTTTT. Its protein is CASSFTGEAGELFF. The full variable domain, with the rest looked up from reference TRBV11-2 and TRBJ2-2, is EAGVAQSPRYKIIEKRQSVAFWCNPISGHATLYWYQQILGQGPKLLIQFQNNGVVDDSQLPKDRFSAERLKGVDSTLKIQPAKLEDSAVYLCASSFTGEAGELFFGEGSRLTVL.

The chain is built from TRBV4-2 and TRBJ2-2; 11 nucleotides line up with TRBD2. The V gene end was trimmed by 4 bases and the J gene end by 2 bases; junction bases not matched to a gene: 12. Germline-derived CDR1 and CDR2 are LGHNA and YNFKEQ. CDR3 length: 19 residues. The CDR3 nucleotides read TGTGCCAGCAGCCTAAAACGGAGACTAGCGGGAAGAAACACCGGGGAGCTGTTTTTT. Its translation is CASSLKRRLAGRNTGELFF.

This clonotype was picked up a small number of times. CDR3 in amino acids: CATSRGEGQFYNEQFF. The DNA of the CDR3 is TGTGCCACCAGCAGAGGCGAGGGCCAGTTCTACAATGAGCAGTTCTTC. The chain joins TRBV15 to TRBJ2-1; a possible D gene is TRBD2 (5 bases). Germline CDR1 reads LNHNV; CDR2 reads YYDKDF (reference sequence). The CDR3 is 16 amino acids. V lost 1 base and J 3 bases, leaving 13 bases between the germline ends.

This clonotype occurred a few times. This chain connects TRBV21-1 to TRBJ2-7; TRBD1 was called by the table and not checked on the DNA. TRBV21-1 is classified as a pseudogene. This CDR3 spans 17 amino acids. CDR3 nucleotide sequence: TGTGCCAGCAGCAAGCAGGGATACAGGGGAGAATCCTACGAGCAGTACTTC. As protein: CASSKQGYRGESYEQYF.

This sequence joins TRBV10-3 and TRBJ2-1; 14 positions agree with TRBD2. The V and J ends lost 4 bases and 1 base, in that order; junction bases with no gene match: 9. The CDR3 spans 19 residues. Germline V gives CDR1 ENHRY, CDR2 SYGVKD. CDR3 loop: CAISGTSGRSLKSYNEQFF. CDR3 DNA sequence: TGTGCCATCAGTGGGACTAGCGGGAGGTCTCTTAAGTCCTACAATGAGCAGTTCTTC.

The chain's CDR3 is CARDYNEQFF. CDR3 DNA sequence: TGTGCCCGGGACTACAATGAGCAGTTCTTC. The rearrangement joins TRBV6-2 or TRBV6-3 to TRBJ2-1; perhaps TRBD2 as D (5 bases). The CDR3 runs to 10 residues. V gave up 11 bases and J gave up 3 bases, with 5 bases separating them. Per the germline V gene, CDR1 is MNHEY and CDR2 is SVGEGT.

This chain connects TRBV5-1 to TRBJ2-7, with D possibly matching TRBD2 (6 bases). The CDR3 spans 19 residues. Looked up from germline, CDR1 is SGHRS and CDR2 is YFSETQ. Trimming removed 2 bases at V and 2 bases at J, with 26 bases between. This CDR3 reads CASSFGTGAGSGEAYEQYF. CDR3 in DNA: TGCGCCAGCAGCTTTGGAACCGGCGCCGGGTCGGGAGAGGCCTACGAGCAGTACTTC.

The genes are TRBV3-1 and TRBJ2-1; TRBD2 matches at 10 bases. With 5 bases clipped from V and 9 bases from J, the junction kept 10 bases outside the gene matches. Germline V gene data show CDR1 as LGHDT and CDR2 as YNNKEL (reference sequence). CDR3 length equals 15 residues. CDR3 region: CASSAPSGRRGEQFF. The CDR3 nucleotides are TGTGCCAGCAGCGCACCTAGCGGGAGAAGAGGTGAGCAGTTCTTC.

The table lists this clonotype with a few counts. The chain's CDR3 is CASSRRLAGESAVYNEQFF. In nucleotides, the CDR3 is TGTGCCAGCAGCCGCCGACTAGCGGGAGAATCAGCGGTCTACAATGAGCAGTTCTTC. This chain connects TRBV7-8 to TRBJ2-1; 12 bases agree with TRBD2. Germline CDR1 SGHVS, CDR2 FQNEAQ. This CDR3 contains 19 residues. V lost 5 bases and J lost 3; bases outside the gene matches: 14.

This clonotype was seen a handful of times. The chain joins TRBV19 to TRBJ2-7, with 8 nucleotides matching TRBD1. J was trimmed by 5 bases and V by 10 bases; bases with no gene match: 16. CDR3 length: 15 residues. Germline lookup yields CDR1 LNHDA and CDR2 SQIVND (reference sequence). CDR3 bases: TGTGCCACCAGCCACAGGGGGTCAACTCGGAACGAGCAGTACTTC. Translating gives CATSHRGSTRNEQYF.

This clonotype was recorded at least ten times. This chain uses TRBV4-1 with TRBJ2-4; D might be TRBD2 (5 bases). Germline CDR1 is MGHRA and CDR2 is YSYEKL. V was clipped by 5 bases and J by 6 bases, with 14 bases between them. The CDR3 is 14 amino acids. The CDR3 bases are TGCGCCAGCAGCGAACCTAGGAGGAGAAACATTCAGTACTTC. Amino acids: CASSEPRRRNIQYF.

This clonotype was recorded a few times. The chain recombines TRBV5-1 with TRBJ2-2; D is perhaps TRBD2 (6 bases). This CDR3 spans 16 amino acids. Germline V lookup: CDR1 SGHRS, CDR2 YFSETQ. The V and J ends lost 4 bases and 0 bases respectively, with 13 bases between them. CDR3 residues: CASSHKGLPNTGELFF. CDR3 nucleotides: TGCGCCAGCAGCCACAAGGGACTCCCGAACACCGGGGAGCTGTTTTTT.

The rearrangement uses TRBV29-1 and TRBJ2-1, with 10 positions matching TRBD2. Germline values: CDR1 SQVTM, CDR2 ANQGSEA. V lost 5 bases to trimming and J lost 1 base; unmatched junction nucleotides: 17. This CDR3 comprises 19 residues. CDR3 sequence (DNA): TGCAGCGTTCTAGGGGCTAGCGGGAGAACGCTAGCTTCCTACAATGAGCAGTTCTTC. Translation gives CSVLGASGRTLASYNEQFF.

The sample holds many counts of this clonotype. The chain links TRBV12-3 or TRBV12-4 to TRBJ2-1; D is ambiguous. Trimming took 4 bases from V and 5 from J, leaving 12 bases between them. The CDR3 sequence is 14 residues long. In DNA, the CDR3 is TGTGCCAGCAGTTCCTGGACGTACCACAATGAGCAGTTCTTC. It translates to CASSSWTYHNEQFF.